This T cell receptor beta chain is drawn from a study of blood T cell repertoires in COVID-19. Across the whole study: Italy, Spain and the United States were the sources of the convalescent and acute COVID-19 samples. From T cells, B-cell-depleted T cells, or PBMCs came the material, which was cDNA or gDNA.

The CDR3 extends over 16 amino acids. The V gene end was trimmed by 10 bases and the J gene end by 8 bases; junction bases not matched to a gene: 18. Looked up from germline, CDR1 is WNHNN and CDR2 is SYGVQD (reference sequence). Original processing methods: Estimates of nucleated cell counts were drawn from the amplification of reference gene primers. TCRdb keeps only in-frame clones here, not all; method: immunoSEQ multiplex PCR. V, J and clone size are taken as reported in that table, and D and trimming were inferred from the DNA itself. This table holds about 250,000 clones, about four fifths found once.

The sample taken for sequencing was peripheral blood. The chain carries TRBV10-1 and TRBJ1-2; 11 bases align to TRBD1. This clonotype was sampled from a man aged 45-65 years with active or convalescent COVID-19. CDR3 in DNA: TGCGCCATCCCGCACGCCGGACAGGGGGCTTCAGAGGGCTACACCTTC. Protein product: CAIPHAGQGASEGYTF.